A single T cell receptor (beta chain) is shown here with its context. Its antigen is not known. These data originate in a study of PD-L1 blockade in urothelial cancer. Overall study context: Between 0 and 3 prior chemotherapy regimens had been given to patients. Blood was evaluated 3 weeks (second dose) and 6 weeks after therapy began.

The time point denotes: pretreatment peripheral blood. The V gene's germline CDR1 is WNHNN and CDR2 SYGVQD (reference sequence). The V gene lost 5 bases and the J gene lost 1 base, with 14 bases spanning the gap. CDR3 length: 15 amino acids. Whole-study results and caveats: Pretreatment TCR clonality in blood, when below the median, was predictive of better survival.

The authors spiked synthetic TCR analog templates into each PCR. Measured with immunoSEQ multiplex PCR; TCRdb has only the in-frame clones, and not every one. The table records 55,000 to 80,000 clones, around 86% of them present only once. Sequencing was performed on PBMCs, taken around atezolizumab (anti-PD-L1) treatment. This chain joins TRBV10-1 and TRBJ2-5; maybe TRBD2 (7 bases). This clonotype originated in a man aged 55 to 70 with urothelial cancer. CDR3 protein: CASSRGGDFQETQYF. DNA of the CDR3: TGCGCCAGCAGTCGAGGGGGGGACTTCCAAGAGACCCAGTACTTC.